The clone carrying this T cell receptor (beta chain) was seen many times. The data derive from a study of T cells in Graves' hyperthyroidism and ophthalmopathy. There were TCR beta CDR3 regions amplified from RNA transcripts. The HTBI primer set drove a first-round RT-PCR of the TCR CDR3. Using its own MiXCR run on the multiplex PCR reads, TCRdb lists one record per CDR3 protein. The sample includes 450,000 to 650,000 distinct CDR3 sequences, under 25% of them seen just once. Subjects aged 18 to 65 presented with newly diagnosed hyperthyroidism of less than 2 months' duration. Diagnoses used clinical symptoms, serum thyroxine and TRAb, thyroid ultrasound and orbital computed tomography. This sample holds PBMCs from approximately 9 ml fresh peripheral blood. Germline assignment: CDR1 LGHNA and CDR2 YNFKEQ. The CDR3 contains 14 residues. V lost 0 bases, J lost 3 bases, and 6 bases lay in between.

The V and J genes are TRBV4-2 and TRBJ1-5; D ambiguous. This clonotype was obtained from a man aged 18 to 35 with Graves' hyperthyroidism. Sequencing was carried out using blood. CDR3 protein: CASSQDSSNQPQHF. The CDR3 DNA is TGTGCCAGCAGCCAAGATTCCTCCAATCAGCCCCAGCATTTT.